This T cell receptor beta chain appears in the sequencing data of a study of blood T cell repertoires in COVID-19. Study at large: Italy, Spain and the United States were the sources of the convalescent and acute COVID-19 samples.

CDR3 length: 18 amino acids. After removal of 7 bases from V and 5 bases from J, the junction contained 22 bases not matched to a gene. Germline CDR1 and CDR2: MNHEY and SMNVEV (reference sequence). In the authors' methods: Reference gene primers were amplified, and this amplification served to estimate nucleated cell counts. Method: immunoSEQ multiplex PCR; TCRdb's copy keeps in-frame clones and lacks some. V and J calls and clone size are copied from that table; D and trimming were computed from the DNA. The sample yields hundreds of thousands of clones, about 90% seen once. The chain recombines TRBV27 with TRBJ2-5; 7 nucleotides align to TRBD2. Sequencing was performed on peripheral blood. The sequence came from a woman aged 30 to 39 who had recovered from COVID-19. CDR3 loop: CASTAEFPGRGVLETQYF. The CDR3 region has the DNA TGTGCCAGCACCGCTGAATTTCCGGGACGGGGGGTATTGGAGACCCAGTACTTC.